Included here is one TCR beta chain sequence, with context. The CDR3 is made up of 19 amino acids. J lost 6 bases, V lost 4 bases, and 21 bases had no gene match. Germline CDR1 is SGHVS and CDR2 is FQNEAQ. The data derive from a study of OX40 agonist ivuxolimab in advanced cancers. Study summary: Earlier treatment with anti-PD-1, anti-PD-L1 or anti-CTLA-4 was permitted, and under 50% had received some.

Sequenced by immunoSEQ multiplex PCR; TCRdb stores in-frame clones only, minus some. The repertoire holds 15,000 to 20,000 clones, 73% seen once, with roughly 30% in the top ten. This clonotype originated in an adult with an advanced solid tumor such as melanoma, head and neck, liver or kidney cancer. The specimen was CD4+ or CD8+ T cells sorted from blood, collected in a trial of the OX40 agonist ivuxolimab. This chain links TRBV7-8 with TRBJ2-3, with 8 positions matching TRBD2. CDR3 DNA: TGTGCCAGCAGCTACGAACTGACTAGCGACCCCCGGGGTTCGGATACGCAGTATTTT. This gives the protein CASSYELTSDPRGSDTQYF.